This entry lists 30 T cell receptor beta chains sequenced from one sample in a study of T-cell memory formation after mild COVID-19. One entry per CDR3 protein results from TCRdb running MiXCR on the 5' RACE reads. Among 470,000 or so distinct CDR3 sequences listed, about a sixth were seen once. Source material: PBMCs or a T cell subset sorted from them (not recorded which). The receptors were gathered from a man in his late teens or twenties who had mild COVID-19 (a few samples of this study predate the infection). Cell type and time point are not known.

In its sample, this clonotype was seen a few times. The CDR3 region has the DNA TGTGCCAGCAGCACGGACAGGGTTGGTCAGCCCCAGCATTTT. This encodes CASSTDRVGQPQHF. V gene TRBV7-9 combines with J gene TRBJ1-5; 8 bases fit TRBD1. The CDR3 contains 14 residues. Germline loops: CDR1 SEHNR, CDR2 FQNEAQ (reference sequence). V lost 5 bases and J lost 6; bases outside the gene matches: 6.

The J gene is TRBJ2-2, the V gene TRBV27; D unclear. This CDR3 contains 13 residues. V shed 1 base and J shed 5 bases, with 5 bases lying between them. CDR1 is MNHEY and CDR2 is SMNVEV in the germline V gene (reference sequence). The CDR3 DNA is TGTGCCAGCAGTTTATTTAAAACCGGGGAGCTGTTTTTT. Translation gives CASSLFKTGELFF.

The chain carries TRBV9 and TRBJ1-1; D unclear. Germline V gene data show CDR1 as SGDLS and CDR2 as YYNGEE. V dropped 0 bases and J dropped 4 bases, with 10 bases sitting between them. CDR3 length equals 14 residues. The CDR3: CASSVGAGSTEAFF. CDR3 coding DNA: TGTGCCAGCAGCGTAGGAGCGGGTTCCACTGAAGCTTTCTTT.

The chain is built from TRBV4-3 and TRBJ2-3; 7 bases fit TRBD1. The CDR3 has 13 residues. Germline-derived CDR1 and CDR2 are LGHNA and YSLEER. The trim removed 4 bases at V and 9 bases at J, leaving 7 bases unmatched. CDR3 sequence (DNA): TGCGCCAGCAGCCCGGTCCGACAGGGAACGCAGTATTTT. Encoded protein: CASSPVRQGTQYF.

This clonotype has just a few counts. This chain connects TRBV5-4 to TRBJ2-1; perhaps TRBD1 as D (6 bases). Trimming stripped 3 bases from V and 4 bases from J, with 11 bases between. The V gene's germline CDR1 is SGHNT and CDR2 YYREEE (reference sequence). The CDR3 runs to 14 residues. CDR3 sequence: CASSWGTSYNEQFF. The CDR3 coding sequence is TGTGCCAGCAGCTGGGGGACAAGTTACAATGAGCAGTTCTTC.

This clonotype appeared a few times. The genes are TRBV20-1 and TRBJ2-7; no clear D. Germline values: CDR1 DFQATT, CDR2 SNEGSKA (reference sequence). The CDR3 is 16 residues long. Trimming shortened V by 3 bases and J by 0 bases, and 18 bases separated the two germline ends. CDR3 bases: TGCAGTGCTAGTGTTCCCCCGGGTCACTCCTCCTACGAGCAGTACGTC. Translation: CSASVPPGHSSYEQYV.

The V gene is TRBV11-3, the J gene TRBJ2-1; 13 bases are a match to TRBD2. The germline V gene encodes CDR1 SGHNT and CDR2 YENEEA. The CDR3 contains 17 residues. Unmatched junction bases numbered 8, after V lost 4 bases and J lost 5 bases. CDR3 in amino acids: CASSSTGTSGVHNEQFF. CDR3 nucleotide sequence: TGTGCCAGCAGCTCTACCGGGACTAGCGGGGTCCACAATGAGCAGTTCTTC.

In its sample, this clonotype was seen many times. The V call is TRBV12-3 or TRBV12-4, the J call TRBJ2-1, with 7 nucleotides matching TRBD2. V gave up 5 bases and J gave up 5 bases; unmatched junction bases: 9. The CDR3 spans 15 residues. The CDR3 loop reads CASSAPSGPNNEQFF. The CDR3 nucleotides read TGTGCCAGCAGTGCACCTAGCGGACCTAACAATGAGCAGTTCTTC.

This clonotype has a handful of counts. This sequence joins TRBV9 and TRBJ1-2; 9 bases fit TRBD1. After removal of 1 base from V and 8 bases from J, the junction contained 15 bases not matched to a gene. CDR3 length: 17 residues. Germline V gene lookup returns CDR1 SGDLS and CDR2 YYNGEE. Here the CDR3 DNA reads TGTGCCAGCAGCGTACTCTCGGAGGGACAGGGCGATAACGGCTACACCTTC. It is translated as CASSVLSEGQGDNGYTF.

The J gene is TRBJ2-3, the V gene TRBV5-1; TRBD2 matches at 15 bases. The trim removed 4 bases at V and 2 bases at J, leaving 8 bases unmatched. The CDR3 contains 18 residues. The V gene's germline CDR1 is SGHRS and CDR2 YFSETQ. The DNA of the CDR3 is TGCGCCAGCAGCCCCGGGACTAGCGGGGGGCCCTACACAGATACGCAGTATTTT. This encodes CASSPGTSGGPYTDTQYF. Full variable domain (rest looked up from reference TRBV5-1 and TRBJ2-3): KAGVTQTPRYLIKTRGQQVTLSCSPISGHRSVSWYQQTPGQGLQFLFEYFSETQRNKGNFPGRFSGRQFSNSRSEMNVSTLELGDSALYLCASSPGTSGGPYTDTQYFGPGTRLTVL.

This clonotype has just a few counts. This chain connects TRBV7-9 to TRBJ1-2, with D perhaps matching TRBD1 (6 bases). There are 15 residues in the CDR3. CDR1 and CDR2 (germline): SEHNR, FQNEAQ (reference sequence). V was trimmed by 1 base and J by 3 bases, leaving 12 bases between them. The CDR3 bases are TGTGCCAGCAGCTTAGGAGGGGGGCCCGACTATGGCTACACCTTC. Protein: CASSLGGGPDYGYTF.

This clonotype was observed a handful of times. The chain uses TRBV20-1 and TRBJ2-1, with a possible D match to TRBD1 (7 bases). The CDR3 covers 19 residues. Germline CDR1 and CDR2: DFQATT and SNEGSKA (reference sequence). Trimming took 0 bases from V and 0 from J, leaving 21 bases between them. The CDR3 region has the DNA TGCAGTGCTAGAGAGTTAGGGCAGGGGGGTTTTAGCTCCTACAATGAGCAGTTCTTC. Translated, it gives CSARELGQGGFSSYNEQFF.

This clonotype was seen only a few times. The chain uses TRBV5-5 and TRBJ2-6; D possibly matches TRBD1 or TRBD2 (5 bases each). Germline assignment: CDR1 SGHKS and CDR2 YYEKEE (reference sequence). Trimming left V 1 base short and J 5 bases short, with 25 bases between. This CDR3 has 20 amino acids. DNA of the CDR3: TGTGCCAGCAGCTTGAATCAGGCGTGGGACGGTCCGCCTTGGGCCAACGTCCTGACTTTC. Protein sequence: CASSLNQAWDGPPWANVLTF.

This sequence joins TRBV7-2 and TRBJ1-1; D may be TRBD1 (6 bases). This CDR3 region has 15 residues. Germline CDR1 SGHTA, CDR2 FQGNSA. The V end was cut by 5 bases, the J end by 1 base, with 14 bases between. CDR3 protein: CASSRDPTGNTEAFF. CDR3 nucleotides: TGTGCCAGCAGCCGGGACCCGACAGGGAACACTGAAGCTTTCTTT.

This clonotype was picked up a small number of times. The chain recombines TRBV20-1 with TRBJ2-2; D remains unclear. V was trimmed by 4 bases and J by 0 bases, leaving 9 bases between them. Germline values: CDR1 DFQATT, CDR2 SNEGSKA (reference sequence). The CDR3 loop spans 14 amino acids. CDR3 sequence reads: CSAMGNPNTGELFF. DNA of the CDR3: TGCAGTGCTATGGGTAACCCGAACACCGGGGAGCTGTTTTTT.

The chain is built from TRBV7-2 and TRBJ2-3, with D possibly being TRBD2 (6 bases). The germline CDR1 and CDR2 sequences are SGHTA and FQGNSA. V lost 0 bases and J 1 base, leaving 8 bases between the germline ends. The CDR3 extends over 15 amino acids. CDR3 coding DNA: TGTGCCAGCAGCTTAGCGCGGGGCCGCACAGATACGCAGTATTTT. This gives the protein CASSLARGRTDTQYF.

V and J are TRBV20-1 and TRBJ1-2, with a possible D match to TRBD1 (5 bases). The CDR3 runs to 15 residues. The germline V gene has CDR1 DFQATT and CDR2 SNEGSKA (reference sequence). The germline V and J ends were trimmed by 6 bases and 2 bases, with 19 bases remaining between them. The CDR3 DNA follows: TGCAGTGCCCTAGACCGGGAGGGGCCCAACTATGGCTACACCTTC. Its translation: CSALDREGPNYGYTF.

This clonotype was seen repeatedly, ten times or more. V usage is TRBV7-9 and J usage is TRBJ2-1; a possible D gene is TRBD1 (5 bases). The CDR3 runs 12 residues. Germline V lookup: CDR1 SEHNR, CDR2 FQNEAQ (reference sequence). Trimming took 5 bases from V and 8 from J, leaving 10 bases between them. The CDR3 region is CASSPDSDEQFF. CDR3 sequence (DNA): TGTGCCAGCAGCCCCGACAGTGATGAGCAGTTCTTC.

V is TRBV29-1 and J is TRBJ2-3; 14 nucleotides line up with TRBD2. The CDR3 contains 15 residues. Germline trimming cut 7 bases from V and 4 bases from J; bases unmatched to any gene: 7. From germline, CDR1 is SQVTM and CDR2 ANQGSEA. Here the CDR3 reads CSGGLAGAGPDTQYF. CDR3 nucleotide sequence: TGCAGCGGGGGACTAGCGGGGGCAGGGCCAGATACGCAGTATTTT.

The V and J genes are TRBV5-1 and TRBJ1-1; a possible D gene is TRBD1 (5 bases). Between the trimmed V and J ends, which lost 0 bases and 5 bases, there was a span of 11 bases. Germline V gives CDR1 SGHRS, CDR2 YFSETQ. The CDR3 totals 14 residues. This chain's CDR3 is CASSLAGGVTEAFF. In DNA, the CDR3 is TGCGCCAGCAGCTTGGCCGGGGGGGTGACTGAAGCTTTCTTT.

This clonotype turned up a few times. The chain uses TRBV27 and TRBJ1-1; possible D gene TRBD1, 5 bases. The CDR3 spans 15 residues. V gave up 0 bases and J gave up 4 bases, with 12 bases separating them. CDR1 is MNHEY, CDR2 SMNVEV, per germline (reference sequence). CDR3 nucleotides: TGTGCCAGCAGTTTATCCTGGGGAGGGGTCACTGAAGCTTTCTTT. Translation gives CASSLSWGGVTEAFF.

The chain links TRBV5-6 to TRBJ2-3, with D uncertain. The CDR3 is made up of 13 amino acids. CDR1 is SGHDT and CDR2 is YYEEEE in the germline V gene. V lost 0 bases, J lost 5 bases, and 7 bases lay in between. The chain's CDR3 is CASSLAMGDTQYF. CDR3 sequence (DNA): TGTGCCAGCAGCTTGGCGATGGGAGATACGCAGTATTTT.

The genes are TRBV11-1 and TRBJ2-1; the D call may be TRBD1 or TRBD2 (6 bases each). This CDR3 spans 15 amino acids. The V and J ends lost 4 bases and 3 bases respectively, with 13 bases between them. Germline V gene data show CDR1 as SGHAT and CDR2 as FQDESV (reference sequence). In nucleotides, the CDR3 is TGTGCCAGCAGCTCGAGGGGGGACTTCTACAATGAGCAGTTCTTC. The encoded protein is CASSSRGDFYNEQFF. The variable domain in full, completed from reference TRBV11-1 and TRBJ2-1, reads EAEVAQSPRYKITEKSQAVAFWCDPISGHATLYWYRQILGQGPELLVQFQDESVVDDSQLPKDRFSAERLKGVDSTLKIQPAELGDSAMYLCASSSRGDFYNEQFFGPGTRLTVL.

This clonotype was picked up a small number of times. The chain employs TRBV4-1 and TRBJ1-5, with D perhaps matching TRBD1 (5 bases). Germline-derived CDR1 and CDR2 are MGHRA and YSYEKL. The CDR3 totals 15 residues. Trimming removed 5 bases from V and 6 bases from J, with 17 bases in between. The CDR3 DNA reads TGCGCCAGCAGCGAAACGGGGGGTTCGGGTCAGCCCCAGCATTTT. Amino acid sequence: CASSETGGSGQPQHF.

V is TRBV6-5 and J is TRBJ1-5; D unresolved. The length of the CDR3 is 13 residues. The ends were cut back, 10 bases at V and 1 base at J, with 11 bases in the middle. Per germline, CDR1 MNHEY and CDR2 SVGAGI. The CDR3 is CATSGRSNQPQHF. CDR3 nucleotides: TGTGCCACCAGCGGAAGGAGCAATCAGCCCCAGCATTTT.

Details on this clonotype: An end of the junction differs from the germline gene, which may be a read error. The genes are TRBV10-3 and TRBJ2-2; D gene unclear. This CDR3 contains 13 residues. The germline CDR1 and CDR2 sequences are ENHRY and SYGVKD. CDR3 in DNA: TGTGCCATTGGACCCCCGAACACCGTGGAGCTGTTTTTT. The encoded protein is CAIGPPNTVELFF.

J is TRBJ2-3 and V is TRBV20-1; D gene uncertain. The CDR3 runs 14 residues. Per germline, CDR1 DFQATT and CDR2 SNEGSKA (reference sequence). V was shortened by 1 base and J by 2 bases, with 10 bases between the two germline ends. CDR3 in DNA: TGCAGTGCTAGAGTAAACTTGCTCACAGATACGCAGTATTTT. The encoded protein is CSARVNLLTDTQYF.

V gene TRBV7-2 combines with J gene TRBJ1-1; no clear D. V lost 6 bases, J lost 0 bases, and 14 bases lay in between. Germline V gene sequence: CDR1 SGHTA, CDR2 FQGNSA. CDR3 length: 15 residues. The CDR3 DNA follows: TGTGCCAGCAGTTTCGGGCCACACATGAACACTGAAGCTTTCTTT. Its protein is CASSFGPHMNTEAFF.

This sequence joins TRBV9 and TRBJ1-2; no firm D call. The germline gives CDR1 SGDLS, CDR2 YYNGEE. This CDR3 region has 13 residues. Trimming pared 0 bases from V and 9 bases from J, leaving 12 bases between. DNA for the CDR3: TGTGCCAGCAGCGTAGGGTTGTATGGTAGCTACACCTTC. It specifies CASSVGLYGSYTF.

The chain carries TRBV7-6 and TRBJ2-7; no firm D call. The germline V gene encodes CDR1 SGHVS and CDR2 FNYEAQ. Trimming removed 0 bases at V and 7 bases at J, with 10 bases between. The CDR3 length is 13 residues. The CDR3 DNA sequence: TGTGCCAGCAGCTTAGCTGTGGATAGAGAGCAGTACGTC. As protein: CASSLAVDREQYV.